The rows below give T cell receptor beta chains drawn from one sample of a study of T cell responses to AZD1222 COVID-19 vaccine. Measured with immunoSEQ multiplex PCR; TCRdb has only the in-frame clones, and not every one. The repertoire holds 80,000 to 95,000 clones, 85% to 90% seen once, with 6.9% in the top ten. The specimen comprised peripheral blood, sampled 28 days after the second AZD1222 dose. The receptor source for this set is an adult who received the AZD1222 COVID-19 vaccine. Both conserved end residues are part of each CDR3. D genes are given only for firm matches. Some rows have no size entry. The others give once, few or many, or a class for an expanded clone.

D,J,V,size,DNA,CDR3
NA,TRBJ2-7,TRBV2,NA,TGTGCCAGCAGTGATTCAGCGGTCAGCTCCTACGAGCAGTACTTC,CASSDSAVSSYEQYF
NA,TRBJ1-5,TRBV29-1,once,TGCAGCGTTGCTGATGGGAATCAGCCCCAGCATTTT,CSVADGNQPQHF
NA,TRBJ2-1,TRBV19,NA,TGTGCCAGTAGTGCCCGACTAGGGGGGAATGAGCAGTTCTTC,CASSARLGGNEQFF
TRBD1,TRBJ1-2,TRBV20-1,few,TGCAGTGCTAGTAAGGAGGCAGGGGGAGGCTATGGCTACACCTTC,CSASKEAGGGYGYTF
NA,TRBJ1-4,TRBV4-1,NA,TGCGCCAGCAGCCAAACGTTTTCAGGCATTAATGAAAAACTGTTTTTT,CASSQTFSGINEKLFF
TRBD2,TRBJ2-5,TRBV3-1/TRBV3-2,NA,TGTGCCAGCCGGACTAGCGGGAGAGGGGAGACCCAGTACTTC,CASRTSGRGETQYF
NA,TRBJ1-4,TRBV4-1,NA,TGCGCCAGCAGCAGGGACCGCACCAACATGGATGAAAAACTGTTTTTT,CASSRDRTNMDEKLFF
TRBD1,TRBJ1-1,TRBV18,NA,TGTGCCAGCTCACCACTGGGGGACAGGGGGACGAGGTTGAACACTGAAGCTTTCTTT,CASSPLGDRGTRLNTEAFF
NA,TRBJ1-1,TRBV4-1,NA,TGCGCCAGCAGAAGGTTGGGGGGGAAGGACACTGAAGCTTTCTTT,CASRRLGGKDTEAFF
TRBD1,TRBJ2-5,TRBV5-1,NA,TGCGCCAGCAGCTTGAGACAGGGGGGAGAGACCCAGTACTTC,CASSLRQGGETQYF
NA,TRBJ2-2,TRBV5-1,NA,TGCGCCAGCCGGGGCGGGACGAACACCGGGGAGCTGTTTTTT,CASRGGTNTGELFF
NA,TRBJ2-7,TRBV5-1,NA,TGCGCCAGCAGCCCACAAGGGGCCTACGAGCAGTACTTC,CASSPQGAYEQYF
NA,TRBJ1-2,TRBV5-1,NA,TGCGCCAGCAGCACACAGAATCACTATGGCTACACCTTC,CASSTQNHYGYTF
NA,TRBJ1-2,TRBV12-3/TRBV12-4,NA,TGTGCCAGCAGCCGCGGCGAGGCCTATGGCTACACCTTC,CASSRGEAYGYTF
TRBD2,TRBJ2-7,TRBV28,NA,TGTGCCAGCAGGGCACTAGCGGGAGGGACCTACGAGCAGTACTTC,CASRALAGGTYEQYF
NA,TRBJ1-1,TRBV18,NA,TGTGCCAGCTCACCACGTGGGGGGGTAATGACTGAAGCTTTCTTT,CASSPRGGVMTEAFF
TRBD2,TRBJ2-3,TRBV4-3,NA,TGCGCCAGCAGCCATGAATACCGGGCGGGAGGGAACACAGATACGCAGTATTTT,CASSHEYRAGGNTDTQYF
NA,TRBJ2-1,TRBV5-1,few,TGCGCCAGCCGGCGGACTGGTACTAACAATGAGCAGTTCTTC,CASRRTGTNNEQFF
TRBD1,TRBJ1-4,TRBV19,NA,TGTGCCACCGACTCAGGGGGCGTACGGGAAAAACTGTTTTTT,CATDSGGVREKLFF
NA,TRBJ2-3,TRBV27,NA,TGTGCCAGCAGTCCGCCCGGCAGGCCCACAGATACGCAGTATTTT,CASSPPGRPTDTQYF
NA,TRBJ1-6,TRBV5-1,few,TGCGCCAGCAGCTCCCAAGGGACTACCTGGGGGTCACCCCTCCACTTT,CASSSQGTTWGSPLHF
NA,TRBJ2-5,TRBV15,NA,TGTGCCAAGGGCAGGCTCGGATTTCGGGAGACCCAGTACTTC,CAKGRLGFRETQYF
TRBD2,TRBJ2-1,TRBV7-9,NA,TGTGCCAGCAGCTTACTAGCGGGATGGGGTGGTGGTGAGCAGTTCTTC,CASSLLAGWGGGEQFF
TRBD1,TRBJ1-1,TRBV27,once,TGTGCCAGCAGATACGGGACAGGGGATGGGACTGAAGCTTTCTTT,CASRYGTGDGTEAFF
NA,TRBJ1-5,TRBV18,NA,TGTGCCAGCTCAAGGGGGAATGGCAATCAGCCCCAGCATTTT,CASSRGNGNQPQHF
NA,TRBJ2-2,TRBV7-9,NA,TGTGCCAGCAGCAAAAGCATGGTTCTGAACACCGGGGAGCTGTTTTTT,CASSKSMVLNTGELFF
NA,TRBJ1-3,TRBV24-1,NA,TGTGCCACCAGTGACCCAGGACCCTCTGGAAACACCATATATTTT,CATSDPGPSGNTIYF
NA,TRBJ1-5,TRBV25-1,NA,TGTGCCAGCAGTCTCGGTAATAGCAATCAGCCCCAGCATTTT,CASSLGNSNQPQHF
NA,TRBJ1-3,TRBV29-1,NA,TGCAGCGTTACAGGGGGAAACACCATATATTTT,CSVTGGNTIYF
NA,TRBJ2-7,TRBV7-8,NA,TGTGCCAGCAGCTCAAACAGGGATAGGGAGCAGTACTTC,CASSSNRDREQYF
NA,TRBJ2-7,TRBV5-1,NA,TGCGCCAGCAGCTTGATGGACGAGCAGTACTTC,CASSLMDEQYF
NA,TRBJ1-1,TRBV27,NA,TGTGCCAGCAGTCCTCGGGGGGCTGAAGCTTTCTTT,CASSPRGAEAFF
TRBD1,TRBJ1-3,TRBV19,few,TGTGCCAGTAGAGTCGGACAGGGCAACTCTGGAAACACCATATATTTT,CASRVGQGNSGNTIYF
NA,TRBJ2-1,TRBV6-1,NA,TGTGCCAGCAGTGAAGAACTCGGGGAGAATGAGCAGTTCTTC,CASSEELGENEQFF
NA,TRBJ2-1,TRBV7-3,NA,TGTGCCAGCAGCTTATATGGGAACCAAATTGGGGATGAGCAGTTCTTC,CASSLYGNQIGDEQFF
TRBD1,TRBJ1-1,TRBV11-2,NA,TGTGCCAGCAGGGACCACGGGACAGGGAGCGTTGAAGCTTTCTTT,CASRDHGTGSVEAFF
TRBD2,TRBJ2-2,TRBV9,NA,TGTGCCAGCAGCGTAGGGCTAGCGGGAAGCACCGGGGAGCTGTTTTTT,CASSVGLAGSTGELFF
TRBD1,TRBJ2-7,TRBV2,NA,TGTGCCAGCAACCGGGAGCAGACAGGGGCTCGCGAGCAGTACTTC,CASNREQTGAREQYF
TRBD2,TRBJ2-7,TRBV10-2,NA,TGCGCCAGCAGAGCCGGGACTACCCCCTACGAGCAGTACTTC,CASRAGTTPYEQYF
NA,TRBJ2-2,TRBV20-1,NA,TGCAGTGCTAGTCGGCAGGGAAGGGCCGGGGAGCTGTTTTTT,CSASRQGRAGELFF
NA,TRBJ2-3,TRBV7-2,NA,TGTGCCAGCAGCCCGACTGCTAATGGGGAAGATACGCAGTATTTT,CASSPTANGEDTQYF
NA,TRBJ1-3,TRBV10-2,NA,TGCGCCAGCAGTGATTTGGTATCTGGAAACACCATATATTTT,CASSDLVSGNTIYF
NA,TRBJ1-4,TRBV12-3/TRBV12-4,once,TGTGCCAGCAGTCCCGCCCGAGCGCTACTGTTTTTT,CASSPARALLFF
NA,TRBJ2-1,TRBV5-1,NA,TGCGCCAGCAGCCCCTTGTGGGGCAATGAGCAGTTCTTC,CASSPLWGNEQFF
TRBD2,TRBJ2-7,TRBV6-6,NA,TGTGCCAGCAGGGATAAGACCGGGACTAGCGGTTACGAGCAGTACTTC,CASRDKTGTSGYEQYF
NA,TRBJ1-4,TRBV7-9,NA,TGTGCCAGCAGCCCCTGGGGGGGAGCTGAAGAAAAACTGTTTTTT,CASSPWGGAEEKLFF
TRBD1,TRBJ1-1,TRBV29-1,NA,TGCAGCGTTGCGTCGACAGGGATGAACACTGAAGCTTTCTTT,CSVASTGMNTEAFF
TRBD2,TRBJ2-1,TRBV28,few,TGTGCCGTTATCCCGCCGCTAGGACTAGCGGGAGCTGAGCAGTTCTTC,CAVIPPLGLAGAEQFF
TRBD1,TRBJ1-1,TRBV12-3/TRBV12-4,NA,TGTGCCAGCCGCGGGGACAGGGTTGAAGCTTTCTTT,CASRGDRVEAFF
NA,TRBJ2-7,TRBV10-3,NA,TGTGCCGTGGGGGACTACGAGCAGTACTTC,CAVGDYEQYF
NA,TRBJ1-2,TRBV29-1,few,TGCAGCGTTGAAAGGGGGTCTGGCTATGGCTACACCTTC,CSVERGSGYGYTF
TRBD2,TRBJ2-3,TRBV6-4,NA,TGTGCCAGCAGGAACGTAGCGGGAGGCACAGATACGCAGTATTTT,CASRNVAGGTDTQYF
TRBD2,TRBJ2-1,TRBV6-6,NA,TGTGCCAGCAGCGTACTAGCGGGAGTCAATGAGCAGTTCTTC,CASSVLAGVNEQFF
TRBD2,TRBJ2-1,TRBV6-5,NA,TGTGCCACCGCCCTCACTAGCGCTACCTACAATGAGCAGTTCTTC,CATALTSATYNEQFF
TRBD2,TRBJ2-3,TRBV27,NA,TGTGCCAGCAGTTTTAGGGGACTAGAGACAGATACGCAGTATTTT,CASSFRGLETDTQYF
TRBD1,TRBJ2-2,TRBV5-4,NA,TGTGCCAGCAGTATGGACAGGGACACCGGGGAGCTGTTTTTT,CASSMDRDTGELFF
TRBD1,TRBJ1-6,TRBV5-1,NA,TGCGCCAGCAGCTTACAGGGGGGTTTGCGTAATTCACCCCTCCACTTT,CASSLQGGLRNSPLHF
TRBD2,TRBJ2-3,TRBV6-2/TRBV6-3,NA,TGTGCCAGCAGTTATGGGCGGGAGGCAGATACGCAGTATTTT,CASSYGREADTQYF
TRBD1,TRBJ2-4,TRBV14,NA,TGTGCCAGCAGCCGAGGGACAGGGGCAAAAAACATTCAGTACTTC,CASSRGTGAKNIQYF
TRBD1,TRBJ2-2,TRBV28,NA,TGTGCCAGCAGTTTAGGCACCTGGGACAGGGCCGGGGAGCTGTTTTTT,CASSLGTWDRAGELFF